What follows are 31 T cell receptor beta chains derived from one specimen sequenced in a study of human T cells and chemical hapten exposure (dated by TCRdb to the early 2020s). Total RNA was extracted from unfractionated whole blood collected in Tempus Blood RNA tubes. Receptors were amplified or captured by 5' RACE. The instrument was an Illumina MiSeq. TCRdb reworked the public reads: Q25 trimming with fastp, MiXCR clone assembly, productive beta chains retained. Merged by CDR3 protein, the rows form single entries marked with the most common genes and DNA. This sample is represented by some 150,000 distinct CDR3 sequences; 3.5% to 5% of them were singletons. The biggest ten clones account for 1.3% to 1.5% of the sample. The origin of the receptors is a female donor in good health.

J is TRBJ1-6 and V is TRBV27; D unclear. The germline V gene encodes CDR1 MNHEY and CDR2 SMNVEV (reference sequence). V gave up 4 bases and J gave up 2 bases, with 21 bases separating them. The CDR3 has 19 amino acids. CDR3 DNA sequence: TGTGCCAGCAGTTACCTATCGGAGATAGGGTCAACCTATAATTCACCCCTCCACTTT. Protein sequence: CASSYLSEIGSTYNSPLHF.

This clonotype was detected ten times or more. The chain couples TRBV7-3 to TRBJ2-1; D not resolved. V lost 2 bases and J lost 6, with 14 bases in between. Per the germline V gene, CDR1 is SGHTA and CDR2 is FQGTGA. This CDR3 region has 15 residues. CDR3: CASSLGRRAINEQFF. In DNA, the CDR3 is TGTGCCAGCAGCTTAGGCCGAAGGGCTATCAATGAGCAGTTCTTC. The full variable domain, in which reference TRBV7-3 and TRBJ2-1 provide the parts outside the CDR3, is GAGVSQTPSNKVTEKGKYVELRCDPISGHTALYWYRQSLGQGPEFLIYFQGTGAADDSGLPNDRFFAVRPEGSVSTLKIQRTERGDSAVYLCASSLGRRAINEQFFGPGTRLTVL.

This clonotype was detected ten times or more. This chain links TRBV12-3 or TRBV12-4 with TRBJ1-1, with a possible D match to TRBD1 (5 bases). The CDR3 sequence is 17 residues long. Trimming shortened V by 3 bases and J by 0 bases, and 17 bases separated the two germline ends. In nucleotides, the CDR3 is TGTGCCAGCAGTTTGAGGGGCGGCAGATGGATGAACACTGAAGCTTTCTTT. It codes for CASSLRGGRWMNTEAFF.

This clonotype was picked up many times. This chain connects TRBV5-1 to TRBJ1-1; TRBD1 might be the D (5 bases). Trimming removed 4 bases from V and 4 bases from J, with 14 bases in between. CDR1 is SGHRS and CDR2 is YFSETQ in the germline V gene. The CDR3 totals 14 residues. This chain's CDR3 is CASSQQDQTTEAFF. In DNA, the CDR3 is TGCGCCAGCAGCCAACAGGACCAGACCACTGAAGCTTTCTTT. The full variable domain, completed using reference TRBV5-1 and TRBJ1-1, is KAGVTQTPRYLIKTRGQQVTLSCSPISGHRSVSWYQQTPGQGLQFLFEYFSETQRNKGNFPGRFSGRQFSNSRSEMNVSTLELGDSALYLCASSQQDQTTEAFFGQGTRLTVV.

This clonotype has ten or more counts. The CDR3 reads CASSSRGTSDYEQFF. In nucleotides, the CDR3 is TGTGCCAGCAGCTCAAGAGGGACTAGCGATTATGAGCAGTTCTTC. The chain couples TRBV13 to TRBJ2-1; 10 bases agree with TRBD2. The CDR3 sequence is 15 residues long. Germline CDR1 reads PRHDT; CDR2 reads FYEKMQ (reference sequence). V shed 4 bases, J shed 8 bases, and the junction held 8 bases outside the gene matches.

This clonotype was counted many times. This rearrangement joins TRBV6-1 to TRBJ1-1, with D perhaps matching TRBD1 (6 bases). V gave up 7 bases and J gave up 11 bases, with 20 bases separating them. The CDR3 is 13 amino acids. Germline CDR1 MNHNS, CDR2 SASEGT. Written as DNA, the CDR3 is TGTGCCAGCACGACCGGGGGCCCGTTCGGGGCTTTCTTT. This gives the protein CASTTGGPFGAFF.

This clonotype was detected ten times or more. This chain connects TRBV6-1 to TRBJ1-3; weak D call: TRBD1 (6 bases). There are 13 residues in the CDR3. Trimming shortened V by 7 bases and J by 2 bases, and 9 bases separated the two germline ends. Germline V gives CDR1 MNHNS, CDR2 SASEGT. CDR3 sequence (DNA): TGTGCCAGCATGGGGGGCACTGGAAACACCATATATTTT. Translation: CASMGGTGNTIYF.

This clonotype was observed at least ten times. The J gene is TRBJ1-2, the V gene TRBV5-1; D is perhaps TRBD1 (6 bases). CDR1 SGHRS and CDR2 YFSETQ come from the germline V gene. The V end was cut by 3 bases, the J end by 4 bases, with 22 bases between. The CDR3 spans 17 residues. CDR3 in DNA: TGCGCCAGCAGCTCCCTAGCAATAAACGGACAGCTCTATGGCTACACCTTC. Translation: CASSSLAINGQLYGYTF.

The J gene is TRBJ2-1, the V gene TRBV12-3 or TRBV12-4; the match to TRBD2 covers 9 bases. This CDR3 contains 16 residues. V lost 6 bases and J lost 2; bases outside the gene matches: 8. The CDR3 is CASRDSGGNPYNEQFF. The DNA for the CDR3 is TGTGCCAGCAGAGATAGCGGGGGTAACCCCTACAATGAGCAGTTCTTC.

This clonotype was counted many times. The chain links TRBV5-1 to TRBJ1-3, with D maybe TRBD1 (6 bases). CDR3 length equals 14 residues. Germline loops: CDR1 SGHRS, CDR2 YFSETQ. The V and J ends lost 3 bases and 4 bases respectively, with 11 bases between them. CDR3 nucleotide sequence: TGCGCCAGCAGCTCCGGACAGCAAGGAAACACCATATATTTT. Its protein product is CASSSGQQGNTIYF. Complete variable domain (other parts from reference TRBV5-1 and TRBJ1-3): KAGVTQTPRYLIKTRGQQVTLSCSPISGHRSVSWYQQTPGQGLQFLFEYFSETQRNKGNFPGRFSGRQFSNSRSEMNVSTLELGDSALYLCASSSGQQGNTIYFGEGSWLTVV.

This clonotype has a handful of counts. The chain combines TRBV5-1 with TRBJ2-7; 8 bases fit TRBD1. This CDR3 is 13 amino acids long. Germline CDR1 SGHRS, CDR2 YFSETQ. V trimming: 5 bases; J trimming: 4 bases; junction bases outside the gene matches: 5. CDR3 nucleotides: TGCGCCAGCAGGAGGACAGGGCAGTACGAGCAGTACTTC. Amino acid sequence: CASRRTGQYEQYF.

This clonotype was detected ten times or more. This chain joins TRBV15 and TRBJ2-1, with D maybe TRBD2 (6 bases). V was trimmed by 0 bases and J by 7 bases, leaving 22 bases between them. Germline V gene lookup returns CDR1 LNHNV and CDR2 YYDKDF (reference sequence). The CDR3 has 18 residues. CDR3 coding DNA: TGTGCCACCAGCAGAGATCAATCGGAGGGGTTTTTCAGAAATGAGCAGTTCTTC. It encodes CATSRDQSEGFFRNEQFF. The full variable domain, with the rest looked up from reference TRBV15 and TRBJ2-1, is DAMVIQNPRYQVTQFGKPVTLSCSQTLNHNVMYWYQQKSSQAPKLLFHYYDKDFNNEADTPDNFQSRRPNTSFCFLDIRSPGLGDTAMYLCATSRDQSEGFFRNEQFFGPGTRLTVL.

In its sample, this clonotype was seen many times. This chain links TRBV7-9 with TRBJ1-3; no definite D call. CDR1 is SEHNR, CDR2 FQNEAQ, per germline (reference sequence). This CDR3 spans 16 amino acids. Trimming stripped 5 bases from V and 3 bases from J, with 17 bases between. The CDR3 DNA follows: TGTGCCAGCAGCCTCAATCAGGCAGGCCTTGGAAACACCATATATTTT. It yields the protein CASSLNQAGLGNTIYF.

The gene calls are TRBV7-8 and TRBJ2-5, with TRBD2 matching 9 bases. V gave up 1 base and J gave up 5 bases; unmatched junction bases: 11. Per the germline V gene, CDR1 is SGHVS and CDR2 is FQNEAQ. This CDR3 is built from 17 residues. The CDR3 region is CASSLGSRGTSWETQYF. CDR3 in DNA: TGTGCCAGCAGCTTAGGTTCGCGGGGGACTAGCTGGGAGACCCAGTACTTC. The variable domain in full, completed from reference TRBV7-8 and TRBJ2-5, reads GAGVSQSPRYKVAKRGQDVALRCDPISGHVSLFWYQQALGQGPEFLTYFQNEAQLDKSGLPSDRFFAERPEGSVSTLKIQRTQQEDSAVYLCASSLGSRGTSWETQYFGPGTRLLVL.

In its sample, this clonotype was seen a few times. The rearrangement links TRBV28 to TRBJ1-3, with unresolved D. The CDR3 loop spans 15 amino acids. V dropped 6 bases and J dropped 1 base, with 13 bases sitting between them. Germline CDR1 reads MDHEN; CDR2 reads SYDVKM. This CDR3 reads CASSPPSRSGNTIYF. The CDR3 coding sequence is TGTGCCAGCAGCCCACCATCTCGTTCTGGAAACACCATATATTTT.

This clonotype was found many times. This chain connects TRBV27 to TRBJ2-3; D is undetermined. Germline V gene data show CDR1 as MNHEY and CDR2 as SMNVEV (reference sequence). The V and J ends lost 8 bases and 2 bases respectively, with 17 bases between them. The CDR3 sequence is 15 residues long. The CDR3 nucleotides read TGTGCCAGCTCGGTCGGCAGGTGGTCCACAGATACGCAGTATTTT. Translating gives CASSVGRWSTDTQYF.

This clonotype was observed many times. The gene calls are TRBV7-2 and TRBJ1-5; a possible D gene is TRBD1 (5 bases). Germline CDR1 and CDR2: SGHTA and FQGNSA. The CDR3 is 12 amino acids. Trimming stripped 8 bases from V and 7 bases from J, with 12 bases between. The CDR3 loop is CASGGREQPQHF. The DNA of the CDR3 is TGTGCCAGCGGGGGGAGGGAGCAGCCCCAGCATTTT. Full variable domain (rest looked up from reference TRBV7-2 and TRBJ1-5): GAGVSQSPSNKVTEKGKDVELRCDPISGHTALYWYRQSLGQGLEFLIYFQGNSAPDKSGLPSDRFSAERTGGSVSTLTIQRTQQEDSAVYLCASGGREQPQHFGDGTRLSIL.

The table lists this clonotype with many counts. The chain is built from TRBV29-1 and TRBJ2-2; no definite D call. The germline CDR1 and CDR2 sequences are SQVTM and ANQGSEA. V was trimmed by 3 bases and J by 0 bases, leaving 11 bases between them. There are 15 residues in the CDR3. The CDR3 loop is CSVDPGRSNTGELFF. Here the CDR3 DNA reads TGCAGCGTTGACCCCGGCAGATCGAACACCGGGGAGCTGTTTTTT.

This clonotype was recorded at least ten times. V and J are TRBV6-2 or TRBV6-3 and TRBJ1-1, with TRBD1 as a possible D gene (5 bases). CDR3 size: 14 residues. The germline gives CDR1 MNHEY, CDR2 SVGEGT. Trimming removed 8 bases at V and 4 bases at J, with 17 bases between. The CDR3 sequence: CASSGRRRGTEAFF. In DNA, the CDR3 is TGTGCCAGCTCAGGGAGGCGCCGGGGCACTGAAGCTTTCTTT.

Turning to this clonotype: A read error may be the cause here, since a much bigger clone is one base away. This chain joins TRBV18 and TRBJ1-5, with TRBD1 matching over 7 bases. The V gene end was trimmed by 2 bases and the J gene end by 11 bases; junction bases not matched to a gene: 6. Germline V gene lookup returns CDR1 KGHSH and CDR2 LQKENI. This CDR3 is built from 13 residues. This chain's CDR3 is CASSPDREKSQHF. CDR3 coding DNA: TGTGCCAGCTCACCAGACAGGGAAAAATCCCAGCATTTT.

Many counts were recorded for this clonotype. This sequence joins TRBV7-9 and TRBJ1-4; D gene uncertain. V was clipped by 7 bases and J by 0 bases, with 12 bases between them. Germline V gene data show CDR1 as SEHNR and CDR2 as FQNEAQ (reference sequence). The CDR3 runs 15 residues. The CDR3 DNA is TGTGCCAGCAACCAACGGGATGCAACTAATGAAAAACTGTTTTTT. Protein: CASNQRDATNEKLFF.

This clonotype was recorded many times. The chain links TRBV2 to TRBJ1-6; D gene unclear. The CDR3 contains 13 residues. The germline V gene has CDR1 SNHLY and CDR2 FYNNEI. Deletions cut 2 bases from V and 6 bases from J, with 5 bases between. Written as DNA, the CDR3 is TGTGCCAGCAGTGAACAGTCTAATTCACCCCTCCACTTT. It codes for CASSEQSNSPLHF. Using reference TRBV2 and TRBJ1-6 for the parts outside the CDR3, the full variable domain is EPEVTQTPSHQVTQMGQEVILRCVPISNHLYFYWYRQILGQKVEFLVSFYNNEISEKSEIFDDQFSVERPDGSNFTLKIRSTKLEDSAMYFCASSEQSNSPLHFGNGTRLTVT.

This clonotype has just a few counts. The V gene is TRBV5-1, the J gene TRBJ2-7; either TRBD1 or TRBD2 may fit D (5 bases each). The CDR3 runs to 13 residues. V gave up 5 bases and J gave up 7 bases, with 16 bases separating them. Germline V gene sequence: CDR1 SGHRS, CDR2 YFSETQ. The CDR3 here is CASRVGRDEEQYF. CDR3 nucleotide sequence: TGCGCCAGCAGGGTGGGACGAGATGAAGAGCAGTACTTC.

This clonotype was seen many times. V is TRBV13 and J is TRBJ1-3; no clear D. CDR3 length: 13 amino acids. Germline values: CDR1 PRHDT, CDR2 FYEKMQ (reference sequence). V was pared by 8 bases and J by 1 base, with 9 bases between. CDR3 bases: TGTGCCAGCTCGATGCTGTCTGGAAACACCATATATTTT. It translates to CASSMLSGNTIYF.

This clonotype was recorded many times. The J gene is TRBJ2-7, the V gene TRBV9, with D perhaps matching TRBD2 (6 bases). V lost 3 bases to trimming and J lost 3 bases, with 19 bases between them. The CDR3 runs 16 residues. The germline V gene encodes CDR1 SGDLS and CDR2 YYNGEE. The CDR3 DNA sequence: TGTGCCAGCAGCGCACTACCCACTTACGGGGGCTACGAGCAGTACTTC. Protein: CASSALPTYGGYEQYF. The variable domain in full, completed from reference TRBV9 and TRBJ2-7, reads DSGVTQTPKHLITATGQRVTLRCSPRSGDLSVYWYQQSLDQGLQFLIQYYNGEERAKGNILERFSAQQFPDLHSELNLSSLELGDSALYFCASSALPTYGGYEQYFGPGTRLTVT.

This clonotype was recorded a few times. With a much larger clone just one base away, this may be a read error. CDR3 DNA: TGTGCCAGCAGCCGTGGACTGACAGGGCTCCGTGATAATGCACCCCTACACTTT. Protein: CASSRGLTGLRDNAPLHF. The chain has TRBV6-2 or TRBV6-3 and TRBJ1-6; 7 bases align to TRBD1. Germline CDR1 MNHEY, CDR2 SVGEGT. The CDR3 covers 18 residues.

This clonotype was observed at least ten times. The chain has TRBV2 and TRBJ2-7; 7 bases agree with TRBD1. The V gene's germline CDR1 is SNHLY and CDR2 FYNNEI. V lost 7 bases to trimming and J lost 6 bases; unmatched junction nucleotides: 6. The CDR3 has 12 amino acids. CDR3 nucleotide sequence: TGTGCCAGCACCTCGACAGGGATCGAGCAGTACTTC. Translation gives CASTSTGIEQYF.

Only a few counts were recorded for this clonotype. The chain carries TRBV11-3 and TRBJ2-1; D tentatively fits TRBD1 or TRBD2 (6 bases each). The CDR3 length is 15 residues. In germline, CDR1 is SGHNT, CDR2 YENEEA. Trimming removed 5 bases from V and 5 bases from J, with 16 bases in between. As DNA, the CDR3 is TGTGCCAGCAGCCACGGGGGCCTAGTGAACAATGAGCAGTTCTTC. Residues: CASSHGGLVNNEQFF.

This clonotype was picked up many times. The chain has TRBV6-1 and TRBJ2-2; 9 positions match TRBD1. The CDR3 sequence is 15 residues long. CDR1 and CDR2 (germline): MNHNS, SASEGT. V was clipped by 5 bases and J by 6 bases; unmatched bases: 7. The CDR3 loop is CASSRDRVYAGELFF. As DNA, the CDR3 is TGTGCCAGCAGTCGGGACAGGGTGTACGCCGGGGAGCTGTTTTTT.

This clonotype was counted at least ten times. This sequence joins TRBV5-6 and TRBJ2-1; 8 bases line up with TRBD2. The CDR3 consists of 12 residues. V lost 5 bases and J lost 10; bases outside the gene matches: 5. CDR1 and CDR2 (germline): SGHDT, YYEEEE. The CDR3 DNA is TGTGCCAGCAGTTTCGGGGGGGCCGAGCAGTTCTTC. Its protein is CASSFGGAEQFF.

This clonotype appeared many times. The chain links TRBV13 to TRBJ2-1; the D gene could be TRBD1 or TRBD2 (5 bases each). Per the germline V gene, CDR1 is PRHDT and CDR2 is FYEKMQ (reference sequence). V lost 1 base and J 9 bases, leaving 13 bases between the germline ends. The CDR3 contains 14 residues. The CDR3, as DNA: TGTGCCAGCAGCTTAGCGGGTGGGGACGCTGAGCAGTTCTTC. This encodes CASSLAGGDAEQFF.